The 3 T cell receptor beta chains below all came from one sample that was sequenced in a study of T cell responses to AZD1222 COVID-19 vaccine. Using immunoSEQ multiplex PCR, the repertoire was profiled, and TCRdb retains in-frame clones only, with some absent. The table includes around 140,000 clones, roughly nine tenths detected once. The sample here was peripheral blood, taken on day 0 of AZD1222 vaccination. The origin of the receptors is an adult in good health.

The chain links TRBV15 to TRBJ2-7; 8 positions agree with TRBD2. Losses at the gene ends were 1 base for V and 2 bases for J; bases not matched to a gene: 19. The germline CDR1 and CDR2 sequences are LNHNV and YYDKDF (reference sequence). This CDR3 spans 20 amino acids. CDR3 DNA sequence: TGTGCCACCAGCAGAGCCGGGGTTTTAGCGGGACACTACTATACCTACGAGCAGTACTTC. Amino acids: CATSRAGVLAGHYYTYEQYF.

V is TRBV7-2 and J is TRBJ2-3, with D perhaps matching TRBD1 (6 bases). This CDR3 region has 14 residues. V was cut by 6 bases and J by 4 bases, with 14 bases left in between. From germline, CDR1 is SGHTA and CDR2 FQGNSA. The CDR3 sequence: CASSPTGNPDTQYF. The CDR3 DNA reads TGTGCCAGCAGTCCAACAGGGAATCCAGATACGCAGTATTTT.

The gene calls are TRBV6-6 and TRBJ1-5, with D uncertain. V was cut by 3 bases and J by 11 bases, with 11 bases left in between. The CDR3 spans 12 residues. Germline assignment: CDR1 MNHNY and CDR2 SVGAGI (reference sequence). The DNA of the CDR3 is TGTGCCAGCAGTTATTCGGGTGAGGCCCAGCATTTT. Protein sequence: CASSYSGEAQHF.